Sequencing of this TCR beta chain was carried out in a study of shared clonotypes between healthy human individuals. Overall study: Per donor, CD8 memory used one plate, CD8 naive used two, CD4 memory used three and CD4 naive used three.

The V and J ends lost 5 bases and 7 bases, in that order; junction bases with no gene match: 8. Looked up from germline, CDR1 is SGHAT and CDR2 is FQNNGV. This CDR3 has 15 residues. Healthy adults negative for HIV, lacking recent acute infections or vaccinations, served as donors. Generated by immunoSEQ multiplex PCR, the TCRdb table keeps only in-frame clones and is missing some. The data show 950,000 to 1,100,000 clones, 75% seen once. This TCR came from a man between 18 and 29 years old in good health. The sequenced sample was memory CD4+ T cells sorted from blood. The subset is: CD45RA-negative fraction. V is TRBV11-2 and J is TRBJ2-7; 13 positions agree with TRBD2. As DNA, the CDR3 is TGTGCCAGCAGCCCGGGGACTAGCGGGGTGGGAGAGCAGTACTTC. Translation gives CASSPGTSGVGEQYF.